This T cell receptor beta chain is drawn from a study of T cell responses to AZD1222 COVID-19 vaccine. For this clone: Its antigen remains unidentified.

TCRdb's copy holds only in-frame clones and misses some; the assay was immunoSEQ multiplex PCR. The data contain 80,000 to 100,000 clones, roughly 90% of them singletons. V lost 5 bases and J 4 bases, leaving 18 bases between the germline ends. Germline loops: CDR1 PRHDT, CDR2 FYEKMQ (reference sequence). The CDR3 spans 16 residues. Whole-study results and caveats: Repertoires were obtained only post-peak T cell response. Most donors were white British, females outnumbered males, and clonal diversity was possibly underestimated.

The genes are TRBV13 and TRBJ1-3; no clear D gene. This receptor was identified in an adult in good health. The sample was peripheral blood, taken on day 0 of AZD1222 vaccination. The CDR3 bases are TGTGCCAGCAGCCCCGTTACGAGGTCGAGGGGAAACACCATATATTTT. This gives the protein CASSPVTRSRGNTIYF.